This TCR beta chain was sequenced in a study of cytomegalovirus exposure and HLA in healthy donors. Looking at the study overall: In an earlier analysis, around 100 million unique TCR beta sequences were found from about 180 million T cells. General study findings and limits: The likely origin of a cluster of highly shared sequence variants was a sequencing artifact. Evidence from a later analysis indicated that most CMV-associated TCR beta chains looked HLA-restricted.

Healthy individuals who donated bone marrow served as the donors. The PCR ran on 60 Vbeta and 13 Jbeta primers. Some clones are missing from TCRdb's copy, which holds only in-frame ones; the method was immunoSEQ multiplex PCR. This sample's clone table lists around 140,000 clones. Worth noting for this clone: The antigen remains undetermined.

Input material: PBMCs. The sequence derives from a man aged 18 to 30 in good health and CMV-seronegative.

The CDR3, as DNA: TGCGCCAGCAGCCAAGACGATGGGGCTTTTTTCACAGATACGCAGTATTTT. Residues: CASSQDDGAFFTDTQYF. The chain joins TRBV4-1 to TRBJ2-3; maybe TRBD1 (5 bases). Per the germline V gene, CDR1 is MGHRA and CDR2 is YSYEKL. This CDR3 has 17 amino acids. The V end lost 0 bases, the J end lost 2 bases, and 15 bases lay between the germline ends.